The entry that follows covers one T cell receptor (beta chain) sequence. An end of the junction does not agree with germline; a read error may underlie this. This sample stems from a study of T cell changes during pregnancy in multiple sclerosis. The protocol was immunoSEQ multiplex PCR, while the TCRdb copy is restricted to in-frame clones and leaves out a portion. The data contain over 50,000 clones, 90% of them singletons. CDR3 length: 13 residues. CDR1 and CDR2 from the germline V gene are SSHAT and FNYEAQ (reference sequence). This TCR was sampled from a female donor in good health, enrolled as a control in a pregnancy study. The specimen was peripheral blood, collected in the first trimester of pregnancy. This chain uses TRBV7-7 with TRBJ2-3, with 7 nucleotides matching TRBD2. CDR3 sequence reads: CASSWGGSDTQYF. The CDR3 DNA reads as TGTGCTAGCAGCTGGGGGGGTTCGGATACGCAGTATTTT.